This T cell receptor beta chain was sequenced for a study of OX40 agonist ivuxolimab in advanced cancers. Profiled with immunoSEQ multiplex PCR; TCRdb holds only in-frame clones, not every one. The data show under 20,000 clones, about four fifths seen once. The material was CD4+ or CD8+ T cells sorted from blood, obtained in a trial of the OX40 agonist ivuxolimab. The origin of this receptor is an adult with an advanced solid tumor such as melanoma, head and neck, liver or kidney cancer.

DNA of the CDR3: TGTGCCACCAGCAGAGTTTTAGGAGGGTACGATCAGCCCCAGCATTTT. Translated: CATSRVLGGYDQPQHF. The chain links TRBV15 to TRBJ1-5; D is unclear. The germline V gene has CDR1 LNHNV and CDR2 YYDKDF (reference sequence). The CDR3 length is 16 residues. V was clipped by 1 base and J by 5 bases, with 15 bases between them.